The rows below give T cell receptor beta chains drawn from one sample of a study of early T cells in non-severe SARS-CoV-2 infection. TCRdb reprocessed the 5' RACE reads with MiXCR, giving one entry per CDR3 protein. The sample lists about 110,000 distinct CDR3 sequences, over 8.5% occurring once. The sample consisted of whole blood. These receptors originate from an adult who was a healthcare worker with PCR-confirmed SARS-CoV-2 infection or an uninfected control (not recorded which). CDR3s include the opening cysteine and the closing phenylalanine or tryptophan. A D gene is named only where the DNA matches it firmly. Size tells how often a clone was seen (once, few, many) or the class of an expanded clone, and some rows leave it out.

V	J	D	size	DNA	CDR3
TRBV4-1	TRBJ2-7	-	medium-sized	TGCGCCAGCAGCCAAGCGCTAGATGGGTACGAGCAGTACTTC	CASSQALDGYEQYF
TRBV2	TRBJ1-3	-	-	TGTGCCAGCAGCGATCTCTCTGGAAACACCATATATTTT	CASSDLSGNTIYF
TRBV3-1	TRBJ2-3	-	many	TGTGCCAGCAGCCAAGTCATACGGGACACAAGCACAGATACGCAGTATTTT	CASSQVIRDTSTDTQYF
TRBV30	TRBJ2-7	TRBD2	many	TGTGCCTGGAGTCCCCACAGCGGGGCCGAGCAGTACTTC	CAWSPHSGAEQYF
TRBV6-1	TRBJ2-7	TRBD2	-	TGTGCCAGCAGTCCATTCCTTCCGGGAGGGCCATCCCCCTACGAGCAGTACTTC	CASSPFLPGGPSPYEQYF
TRBV5-1	TRBJ2-1	-	-	TGCTCCAGCAGCTCGGAATCCGGACGGCTGAGCAATGAGCAGTTCTTC	CSSSSESGRLSNEQFF
TRBV12-3/TRBV12-4	TRBJ2-1	-	few	TGTGCCAGCAGTCCAGAACTAGTTTCCTACAATGAGCAGTTCTTC	CASSPELVSYNEQFF
TRBV20-1	TRBJ2-1	-	many	TGCAGTGCTTATCTAGCGAACACCTACAATGAGCAGTTCTTC	CSAYLANTYNEQFF
TRBV2	TRBJ2-7	TRBD1	-	TGTGCCAGCAGGGTTGCTGGGACAGGGTCTTACGAGCAGTACTTC	CASRVAGTGSYEQYF
TRBV20-1	TRBJ2-4	TRBD2	-	TGCAGTGCCACCCCAGCGGGAGGCCGAGGTTACATTCAGTACTTC	CSATPAGGRGYIQYF
TRBV5-4	TRBJ2-3	-	few	TGTGCCAGCAGCTTGGAACCCAGCGATACGCAGTATTTT	CASSLEPSDTQYF
TRBV27	TRBJ2-7	-	-	TGTGCCAGCAGCCCTTTATATGGGAACGAGCAGTACTTC	CASSPLYGNEQYF